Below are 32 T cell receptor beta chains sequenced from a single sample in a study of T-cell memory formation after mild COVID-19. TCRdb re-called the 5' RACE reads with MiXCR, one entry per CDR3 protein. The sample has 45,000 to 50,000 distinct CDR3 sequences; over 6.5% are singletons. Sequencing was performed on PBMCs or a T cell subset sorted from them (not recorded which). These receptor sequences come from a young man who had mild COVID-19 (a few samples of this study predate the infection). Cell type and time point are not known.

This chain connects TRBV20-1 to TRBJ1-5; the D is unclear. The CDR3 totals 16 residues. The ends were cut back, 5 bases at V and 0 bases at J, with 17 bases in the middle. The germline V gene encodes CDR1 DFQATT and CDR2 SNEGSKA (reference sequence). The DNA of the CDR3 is TGCAGTGCTTCTCCCCCGTTGGGAGCTAGCAATCAGCCCCAGCATTTT. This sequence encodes CSASPPLGASNQPQHF.

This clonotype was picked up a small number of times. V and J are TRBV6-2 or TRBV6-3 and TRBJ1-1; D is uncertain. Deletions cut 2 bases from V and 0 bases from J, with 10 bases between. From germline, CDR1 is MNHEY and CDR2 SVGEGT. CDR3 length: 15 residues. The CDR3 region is CASSYPHSMNTEAFF. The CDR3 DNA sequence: TGTGCCAGCAGTTACCCCCACAGCATGAACACTGAAGCTTTCTTT.

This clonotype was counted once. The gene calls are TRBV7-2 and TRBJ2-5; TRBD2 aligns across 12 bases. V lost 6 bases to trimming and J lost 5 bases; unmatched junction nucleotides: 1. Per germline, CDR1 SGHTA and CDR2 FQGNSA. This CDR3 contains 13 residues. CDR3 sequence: CASRGLAGETQYF. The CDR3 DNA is TGTGCCAGCAGAGGACTAGCGGGGGAGACCCAGTACTTC.

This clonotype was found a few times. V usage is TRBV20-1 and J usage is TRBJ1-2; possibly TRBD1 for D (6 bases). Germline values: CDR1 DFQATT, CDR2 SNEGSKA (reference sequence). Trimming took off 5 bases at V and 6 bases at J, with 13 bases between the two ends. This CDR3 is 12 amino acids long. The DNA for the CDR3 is TGCAGTGCTCTCTCAGGGGTCGATGGCTACACCTTC. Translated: CSALSGVDGYTF.

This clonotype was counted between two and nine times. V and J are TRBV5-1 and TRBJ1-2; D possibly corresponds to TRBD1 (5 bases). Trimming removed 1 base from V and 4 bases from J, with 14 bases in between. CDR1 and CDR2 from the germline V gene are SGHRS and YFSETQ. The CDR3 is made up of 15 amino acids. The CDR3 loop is CASSLSEGLSYGYTF. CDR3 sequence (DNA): TGCGCCAGCAGCTTGTCGGAGGGACTTAGCTATGGCTACACCTTC.

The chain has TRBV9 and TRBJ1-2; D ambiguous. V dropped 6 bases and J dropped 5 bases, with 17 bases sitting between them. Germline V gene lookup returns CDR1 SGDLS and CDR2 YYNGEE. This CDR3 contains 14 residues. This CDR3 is CASKQTGTLYGYTF. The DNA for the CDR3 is TGTGCCAGCAAGCAGACGGGTACACTTTATGGCTACACCTTC.

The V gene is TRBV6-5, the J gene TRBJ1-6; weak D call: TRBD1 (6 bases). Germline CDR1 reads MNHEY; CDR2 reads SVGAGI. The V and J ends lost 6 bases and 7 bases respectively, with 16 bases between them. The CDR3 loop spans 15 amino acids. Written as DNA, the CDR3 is TGTGCCAGCAGCACCGAGGGGCAGGGGAATTCACCCCTCCACTTT. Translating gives CASSTEGQGNSPLHF.

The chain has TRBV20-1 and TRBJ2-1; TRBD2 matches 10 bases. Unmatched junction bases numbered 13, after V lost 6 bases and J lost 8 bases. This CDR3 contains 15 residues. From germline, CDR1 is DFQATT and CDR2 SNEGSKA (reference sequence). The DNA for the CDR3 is TGCAGTGCCCCGGGAGCGGGGGGGCTGTTCGATGAGCAGTTCTTC. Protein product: CSAPGAGGLFDEQFF.

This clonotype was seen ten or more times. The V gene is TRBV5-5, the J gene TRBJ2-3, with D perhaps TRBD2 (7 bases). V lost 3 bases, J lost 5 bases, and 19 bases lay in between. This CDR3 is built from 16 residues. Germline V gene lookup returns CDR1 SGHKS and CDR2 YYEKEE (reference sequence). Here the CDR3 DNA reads TGTGCCAGCAGCTATGGGCGGGGGCCCCTGGGAGATACGCAGTATTTT. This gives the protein CASSYGRGPLGDTQYF.

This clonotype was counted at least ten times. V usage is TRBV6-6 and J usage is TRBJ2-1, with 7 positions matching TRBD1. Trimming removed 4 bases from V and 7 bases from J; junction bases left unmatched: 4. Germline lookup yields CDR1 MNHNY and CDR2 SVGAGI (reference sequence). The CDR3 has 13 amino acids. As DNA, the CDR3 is TGTGCCAGCAGTTCCAACAGGGGAAATGAGCAGTTCTTC. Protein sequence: CASSSNRGNEQFF.

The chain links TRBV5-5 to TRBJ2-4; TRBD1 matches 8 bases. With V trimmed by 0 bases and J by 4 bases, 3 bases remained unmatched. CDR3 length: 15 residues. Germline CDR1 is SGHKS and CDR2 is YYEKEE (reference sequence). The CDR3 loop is CASSLDGQGKNIQYF. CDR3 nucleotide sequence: TGTGCCAGCAGCTTGGACGGACAGGGAAAAAACATTCAGTACTTC.

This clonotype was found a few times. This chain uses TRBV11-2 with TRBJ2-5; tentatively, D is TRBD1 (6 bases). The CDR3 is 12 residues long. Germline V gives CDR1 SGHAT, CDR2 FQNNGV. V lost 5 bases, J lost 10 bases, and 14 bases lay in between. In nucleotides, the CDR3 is TGTGCCAGCAGCGCCGAGGGGGTACTCCAGTACTTC. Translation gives CASSAEGVLQYF. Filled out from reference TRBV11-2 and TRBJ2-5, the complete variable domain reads EAGVAQSPRYKIIEKRQSVAFWCNPISGHATLYWYQQILGQGPKLLIQFQNNGVVDDSQLPKDRFSAERLKGVDSTLKIQPAKLEDSAVYLCASSAEGVLQYFGPGTRLLVL.

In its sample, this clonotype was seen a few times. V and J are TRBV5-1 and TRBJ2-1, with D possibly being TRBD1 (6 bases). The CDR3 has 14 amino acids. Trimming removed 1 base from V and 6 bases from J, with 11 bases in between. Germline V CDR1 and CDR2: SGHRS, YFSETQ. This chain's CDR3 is CASSLPRGGNEQFF. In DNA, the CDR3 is TGCGCCAGCAGCTTGCCGAGAGGGGGCAATGAGCAGTTCTTC.

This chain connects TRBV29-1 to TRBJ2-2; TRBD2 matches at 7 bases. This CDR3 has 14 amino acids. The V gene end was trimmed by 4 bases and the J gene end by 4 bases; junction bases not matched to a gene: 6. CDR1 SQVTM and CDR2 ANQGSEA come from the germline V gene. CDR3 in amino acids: CSVGGRGGTGELFF. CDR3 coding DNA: TGCAGCGTTGGAGGGAGGGGAGGCACCGGGGAGCTGTTTTTT.

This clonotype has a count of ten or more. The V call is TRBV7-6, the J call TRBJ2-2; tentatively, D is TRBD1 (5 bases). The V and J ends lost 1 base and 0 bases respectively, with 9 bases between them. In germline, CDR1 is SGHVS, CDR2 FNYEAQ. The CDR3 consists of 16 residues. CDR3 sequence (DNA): TGTGCCAGCAGCTTAGGGCCAGGGTCGAACACCGGGGAGCTGTTTTTT. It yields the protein CASSLGPGSNTGELFF.

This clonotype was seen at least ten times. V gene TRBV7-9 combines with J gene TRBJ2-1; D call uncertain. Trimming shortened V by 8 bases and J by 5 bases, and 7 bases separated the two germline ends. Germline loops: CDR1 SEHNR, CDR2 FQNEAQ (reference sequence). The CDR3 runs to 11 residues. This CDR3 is CASSGDNEQFF. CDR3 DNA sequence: TGTGCCAGCTCCGGAGACAATGAGCAGTTCTTC.

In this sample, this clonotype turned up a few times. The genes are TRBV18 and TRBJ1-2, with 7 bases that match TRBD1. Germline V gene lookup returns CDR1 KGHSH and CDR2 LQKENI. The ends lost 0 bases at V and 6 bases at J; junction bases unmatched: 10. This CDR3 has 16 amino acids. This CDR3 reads CASSPPSTGSGDGYTF. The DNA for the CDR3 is TGTGCCAGCTCACCACCGTCGACAGGGTCGGGGGATGGCTACACCTTC.

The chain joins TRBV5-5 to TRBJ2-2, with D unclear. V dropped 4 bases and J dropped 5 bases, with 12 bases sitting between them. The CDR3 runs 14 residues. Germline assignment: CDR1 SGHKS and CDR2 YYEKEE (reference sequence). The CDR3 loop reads CASSHLPQTGELFF. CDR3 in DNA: TGTGCCAGCAGCCACCTACCTCAGACCGGGGAGCTGTTTTTT.

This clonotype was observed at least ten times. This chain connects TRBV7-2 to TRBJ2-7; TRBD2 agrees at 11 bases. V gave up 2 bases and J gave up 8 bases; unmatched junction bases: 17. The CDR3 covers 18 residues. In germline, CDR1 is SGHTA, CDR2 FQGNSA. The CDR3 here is CASSLTPGLAGVPGQQYF. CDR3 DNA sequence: TGTGCCAGCAGCTTAACGCCTGGACTAGCGGGCGTCCCAGGGCAGCAGTACTTC.

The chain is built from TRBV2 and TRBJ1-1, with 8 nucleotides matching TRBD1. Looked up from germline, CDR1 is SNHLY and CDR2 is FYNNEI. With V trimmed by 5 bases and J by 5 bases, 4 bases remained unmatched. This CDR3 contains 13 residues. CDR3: CASSPTGATEAFF. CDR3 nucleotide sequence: TGTGCCAGCAGTCCGACAGGGGCTACTGAAGCTTTCTTT.

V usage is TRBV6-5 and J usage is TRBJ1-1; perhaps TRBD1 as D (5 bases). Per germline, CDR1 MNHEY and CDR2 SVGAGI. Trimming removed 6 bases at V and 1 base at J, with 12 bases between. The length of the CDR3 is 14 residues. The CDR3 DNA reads TGTGCCAGCAGAGCTCCGGGGCGGAACACTGAAGCTTTCTTT. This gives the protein CASRAPGRNTEAFF.

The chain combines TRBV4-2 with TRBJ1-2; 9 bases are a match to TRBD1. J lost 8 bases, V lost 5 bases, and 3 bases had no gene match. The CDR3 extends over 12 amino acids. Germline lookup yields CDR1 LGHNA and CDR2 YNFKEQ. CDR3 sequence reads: CASSTDRGGYTF. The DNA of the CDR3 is TGTGCCAGCAGCACGGACAGGGGCGGCTACACCTTC.

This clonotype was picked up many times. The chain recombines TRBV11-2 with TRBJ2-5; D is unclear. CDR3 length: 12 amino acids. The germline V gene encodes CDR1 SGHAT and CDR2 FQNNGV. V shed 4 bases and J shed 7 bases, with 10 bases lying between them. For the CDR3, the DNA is TGTGCCAGCAGCTCAGAAGGTTTGACCCAGTACTTC. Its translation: CASSSEGLTQYF.

The CDR3 here is CASSLGDYGYTF. DNA of the CDR3: TGCGCCAGCAGCTTGGGGGACTATGGCTACACCTTC. This sequence joins TRBV5-1 and TRBJ1-2; no reliable D call. Germline V lookup: CDR1 SGHRS, CDR2 YFSETQ. The CDR3 runs to 12 residues. Trimming took 0 bases from V and 3 from J, leaving 3 bases between them. Filled out from reference TRBV5-1 and TRBJ1-2, the complete variable domain reads KAGVTQTPRYLIKTRGQQVTLSCSPISGHRSVSWYQQTPGQGLQFLFEYFSETQRNKGNFPGRFSGRQFSNSRSEMNVSTLELGDSALYLCASSLGDYGYTFGSGTRLTVV.

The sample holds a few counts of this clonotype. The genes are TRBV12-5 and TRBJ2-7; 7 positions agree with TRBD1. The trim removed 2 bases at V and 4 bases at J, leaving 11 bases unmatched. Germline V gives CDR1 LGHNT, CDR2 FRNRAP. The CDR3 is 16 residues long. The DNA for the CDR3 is TGTGCTAGTGGTTTGCCAACCCACAGGGGACGGTACGAGCAGTACTTC. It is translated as CASGLPTHRGRYEQYF.

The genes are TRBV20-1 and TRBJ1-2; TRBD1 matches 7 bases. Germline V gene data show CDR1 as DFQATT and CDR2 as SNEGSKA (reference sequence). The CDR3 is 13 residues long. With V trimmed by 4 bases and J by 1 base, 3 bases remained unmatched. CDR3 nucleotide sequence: TGCAGTGCTAATCAGGGGGTTAACTATGGCTACACCTTC. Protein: CSANQGVNYGYTF.

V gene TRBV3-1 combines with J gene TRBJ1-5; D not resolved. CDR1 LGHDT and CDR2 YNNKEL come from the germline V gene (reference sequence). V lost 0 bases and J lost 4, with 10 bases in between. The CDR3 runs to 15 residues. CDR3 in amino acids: CASSQDFPQNQPQHF. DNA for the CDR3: TGTGCCAGCAGCCAAGATTTTCCGCAGAATCAGCCCCAGCATTTT.

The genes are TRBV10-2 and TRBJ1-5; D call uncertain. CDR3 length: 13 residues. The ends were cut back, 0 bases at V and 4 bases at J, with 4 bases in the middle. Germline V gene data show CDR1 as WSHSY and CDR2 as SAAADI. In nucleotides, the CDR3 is TGCGCCAGCAGTGAGTCTAGGAATCAGCCCCAGCATTTT. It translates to CASSESRNQPQHF.

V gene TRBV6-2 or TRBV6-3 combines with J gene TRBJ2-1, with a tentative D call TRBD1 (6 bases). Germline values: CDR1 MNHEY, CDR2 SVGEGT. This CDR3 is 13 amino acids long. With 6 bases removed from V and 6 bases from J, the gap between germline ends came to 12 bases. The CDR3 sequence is CASRRTGSNEQFF. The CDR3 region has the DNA TGTGCCAGCAGAAGAACAGGGTCCAATGAGCAGTTCTTC.

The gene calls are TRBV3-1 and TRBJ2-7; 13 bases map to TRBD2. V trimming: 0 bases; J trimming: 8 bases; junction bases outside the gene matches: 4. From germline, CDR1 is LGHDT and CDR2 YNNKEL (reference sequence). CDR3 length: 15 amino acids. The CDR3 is CASSQDRLAGGKQYF. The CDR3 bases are TGTGCCAGCAGCCAAGACAGACTAGCGGGGGGCAAGCAGTACTTC.

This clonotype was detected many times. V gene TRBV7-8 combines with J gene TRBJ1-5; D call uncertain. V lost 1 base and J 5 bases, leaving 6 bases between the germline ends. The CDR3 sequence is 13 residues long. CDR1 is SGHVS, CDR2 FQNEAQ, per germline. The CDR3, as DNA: TGTGCCAGCAGCTTAGACGGCCATCAGCCCCAGCATTTT. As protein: CASSLDGHQPQHF.

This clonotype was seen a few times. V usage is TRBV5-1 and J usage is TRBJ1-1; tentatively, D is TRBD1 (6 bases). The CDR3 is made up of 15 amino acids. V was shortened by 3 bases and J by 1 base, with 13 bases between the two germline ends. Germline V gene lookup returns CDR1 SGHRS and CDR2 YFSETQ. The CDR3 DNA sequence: TGCGCCAGCAGCTGGGGTGGGGGCGCGAACACTGAAGCTTTCTTT. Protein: CASSWGGGANTEAFF.